A selection of T cell receptor beta chains follows, all from one sample in a study of T cell responses to AZD1222 COVID-19 vaccine. TCRdb's table, derived via immunoSEQ multiplex PCR, lists solely in-frame clones and lacks some. Of under 200,000 clones detected, approximately 92% appear once; the ten largest clones hold over 1%. The sample consisted of peripheral blood, taken on day 0 of AZD1222 vaccination. The origin of the receptors is an adult in good health. Both conserved end residues are part of each CDR3. The order of the fields is V gene, CDR3 protein.

TRBV6-5 CASSYGTRYGYTF
TRBV24-1 CATSEGPRGSNQPQHF
TRBV7-2 CASTLPSLWGVGITEAFF
TRBV4-1 CASSQDPTRFGGTDTQYF
TRBV10-3 CAISESEQGNEQYF
TRBV2 CASRADRGGSYGYTF
TRBV18 CASSPPGPRSAYGYTF
TRBV5-1 CASSLGTGSLSYNSPLHF
TRBV11-1 CASSYGTGYNEQFF
TRBV5-1 CASSPAGTVNTGELFF
TRBV27 CASRFGGTNEKLFF
TRBV5-5 CASSPGPGGNYEQYF
TRBV6-5 CASAPTSGVETQYF
TRBV28 CASSFPLGTSGPNEQFF
TRBV5-4 CASSSRGAMNTEAFF
TRBV5-5 CASSYRGSGAEQFF
TRBV19 CASSTPTQPMGYGYTF
TRBV6-5 CASTSAPGSTEAFF
TRBV11-2 CASSLGPRQDKNIQYF
TRBV15 CATSGDGRPGDGYTF
TRBV6-1 CASSEPRLGDRAFF
TRBV2 CASLLGYNEQFF
TRBV27 CASSLQGSQPQHF
TRBV21-1 CSIRGRSEAFF
TRBV27 CASSFPPLGADYNEQFF
TRBV11-2 CASSLAGVDGELFF
TRBV19 CASSMSLSGAHEQFF
TRBV6-5 CASSRGVGQETQYF
TRBV10-3 CAISVGLGTPGTEAFF
TRBV2 CASSLGSEETRHF
TRBV5-1 CASSFGGGGTGELFF
TRBV27 CASRNFGLYTF
TRBV7-9 CASSLAETGNYGYTF
TRBV6-5 CASRSDREHEQFF
TRBV5-1 CASSLEPGRVYSPLHF
TRBV3-1/TRBV3-2 CASKRGTGVNSPLHF
TRBV6-2/TRBV6-3 CASSYNPGYRGTEAFF
TRBV11-1 CASGIGQGFYNEQFF
TRBV2 CASSEAVTQENTEAFF
TRBV3-1/TRBV3-2 CASSQSRQGKGYTF
TRBV18 CASSLGGGSDEKLFF
TRBV6-2/TRBV6-3 CASSDHPLQGMNTEAFF
TRBV6-1 CASSERKGFTEAFF
TRBV2 CASGTRRSKNTEAFF
TRBV19 CASSSPRDTYEQYF
TRBV29-1 CSVGRAEKLFF
TRBV27 CASRPLGQAYEQYF
TRBV6-1 CASSESPANTEAFF
TRBV6-5 CASMRDNYGYTF
TRBV7-9 CASSLRGEQDQPQHF
TRBV2 CASSELGGGSTEAFF
TRBV28 CASSSILPAYQPQHF